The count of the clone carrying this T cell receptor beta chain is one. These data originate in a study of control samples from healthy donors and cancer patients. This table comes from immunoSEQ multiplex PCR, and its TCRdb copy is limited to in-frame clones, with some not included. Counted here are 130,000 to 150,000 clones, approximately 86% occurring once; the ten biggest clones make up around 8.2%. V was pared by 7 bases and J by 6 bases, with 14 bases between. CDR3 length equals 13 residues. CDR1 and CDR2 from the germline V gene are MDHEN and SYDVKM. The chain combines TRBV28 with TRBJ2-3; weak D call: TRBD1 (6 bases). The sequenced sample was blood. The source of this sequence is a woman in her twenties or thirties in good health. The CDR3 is CASTYRASDTQYF. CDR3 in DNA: TGTGCCAGCACCTACAGGGCCTCGGATACGCAGTATTTT.